This T cell receptor beta chain was identified in a study of tumor-infiltrating lymphocytes in primary liver carcinoma. On the study more broadly: Per sample, productive TCRbeta reads numbered roughly 3.5 to 7.13 million, similar across tissue types.

Making TCR beta cDNA involved approximately 480 ng total RNA and a constant-region primer. A slightly modified ARM-PCR protocol with three nested multiplex PCR rounds produced these TCR beta libraries. TRBV1-TRBV30 forward primers paired with a C-beta reverse primer drove the first two PCR rounds, about 10 cycles each. TCRdb passed the multiplex PCR reads through MiXCR, listing each CDR3 protein once. The top ten clones hold around 8.2% of a sample with approximately 110,000 distinct CDR3 sequences, 64% of them seen once. Note on this clonotype: Its antigen is unidentified.

Co-extracting RNA and DNA was done with 20-30 mg of unsorted bulk tissue as input. Samples came from superior, inferior, lateral poles and tumor centre. The CDR3 is 11 amino acids. CDR1 is MNHEY and CDR2 is SVGAGI in the germline V gene. Study-level results: Among top clones, only about 8-24% appeared in all five tumor regions.

The V and J genes are TRBV6-5 and TRBJ1-2; 7 bases are a match to TRBD1. The sequenced sample consisted of liver tumor tissue from sampling region 3. Described subset: tumor region T3, left-lateral pole. The sequence was collected from a woman aged 55-70 years with primary liver carcinoma and hepatitis B virus infection. The CDR3 sequence: CVSSPDRGYTF. The CDR3 bases are TGTGTCAGTAGTCCGGACAGGGGCTACACCTTC.